This T cell receptor beta chain was retrieved from a study of sequential checkpoint blockade in melanoma. Study at large: TCRβ was sequenced from DNA of 90 to 95 pretreatment tumors. General study results and limits: For nivolumab-first patients, baseline tumor clonality was associated with response.

CDR1 and CDR2 from the germline V gene are LNHDA and SQIVND (reference sequence). The CDR3 loop spans 16 amino acids. Deletions cut 5 bases from V and 0 bases from J, with 16 bases between. This clone was observed a handful of times. Its antigen is as yet unknown. Libraries were prepared by immunoSEQ multiplex PCR; TCRdb keeps only in-frame clonotypes and omits some of them. Among 3,500 to 4,500 clones listed, around a third were seen once. As to treatment: randomized to nivolumab then ipilimumab (arm A) or the reverse (arm B). Patients had received no earlier DNA-damaging chemotherapy. This TCR was sampled from a human donor with melanoma. This material consisted of tumor tissue (inferred from file names), taken from a patient given nivolumab and ipilimumab in sequence. The chain couples TRBV19 to TRBJ1-1, with D possibly TRBD1 on 5 matching bases. CDR3 DNA sequence: TGTGCCAGTAGTTCTCTCGGGGCCAACTTGAACACTGAAGCTTTCTTT. As protein: CASSSLGANLNTEAFF.